Below are 29 T cell receptor beta chains sequenced from a single sample in a study of blood T cell repertoires in COVID-19. Sequencing was performed with immunoSEQ multiplex PCR; in TCRdb, only in-frame clones are kept and a portion is missing. The repertoire holds over 30,000 clones, 85% to 90% seen once, with 4% to 5% in the top ten. Sequenced input: peripheral blood. Receptors originate from a woman aged 70 to 79 with active COVID-19.

V and J are TRBV6-1 and TRBJ1-5; 7 positions match TRBD1. The CDR3 spans 16 residues. Per the germline V gene, CDR1 is MNHNS and CDR2 is SASEGT. Trimming removed 0 bases from V and 4 bases from J; junction bases left unmatched: 6. Here the CDR3 DNA reads TGTGCCAGCAGTGAAGCGGGTACAGGGGTGAATCAGCCCCAGCATTTT. Translating it yields CASSEAGTGVNQPQHF.

This sequence joins TRBV27 and TRBJ2-7; no definite D call. Germline-derived CDR1 and CDR2 are MNHEY and SMNVEV (reference sequence). The length of the CDR3 is 13 residues. V was clipped by 5 bases and J by 2 bases, with 10 bases between them. CDR3 nucleotide sequence: TGTGCCAGCAGTCCGTGGCCTCCCTACGAGCAGTACTTC. Encoded protein: CASSPWPPYEQYF.

DNA for the CDR3: TGTGCCAGCAGTTTAGCGCGGGATCAGCCCCAGCATTTT. Protein: CASSLARDQPQHF. V and J are TRBV12-3 or TRBV12-4 and TRBJ1-5; D is unclear. Trimming left V 0 bases short and J 5 bases short, with 5 bases between. The CDR3 covers 13 residues.

V is TRBV29-1 and J is TRBJ2-2, with TRBD1 identical over 7 bases. The V gene end was trimmed by 7 bases and the J gene end by 1 base; junction bases not matched to a gene: 6. This CDR3 is 14 amino acids long. Germline values: CDR1 SQVTM, CDR2 ANQGSEA. DNA of the CDR3: TGCAGCGCCTACAGGACAGGGAACACCGGGGAGCTGTTTTTT. Translating it yields CSAYRTGNTGELFF.

The chain couples TRBV5-5 to TRBJ2-3; no reliable D call. The CDR3 runs 15 residues. V lost 3 bases, J lost 2 bases, and 13 bases lay in between. CDR1 is SGHKS, CDR2 YYEKEE, per germline (reference sequence). The CDR3 coding sequence is TGTGCCAGCAGCTCCAGACTCGCTTACACAGATACGCAGTATTTT. Protein product: CASSSRLAYTDTQYF.

V and J are TRBV30 and TRBJ1-3; D unresolved. The CDR3 totals 14 residues. Trimming removed 4 bases at V and 8 bases at J, with 18 bases between. Germline values: CDR1 GTSNPN, CDR2 SVGIG (reference sequence). The CDR3 here is CAWTEGSTVYTIYF. CDR3 nucleotides: TGTGCCTGGACGGAGGGTAGTACGGTGTACACCATATATTTT.

This sequence joins TRBV19 and TRBJ1-4; D not resolved. The CDR3 totals 14 residues. V was pared by 5 bases and J by 6 bases, with 13 bases between. Germline V lookup: CDR1 LNHDA, CDR2 SQIVND (reference sequence). The CDR3 coding sequence is TGTGCCAGTAGTCTTAGCGGAGTGTATGAAAAACTGTTTTTT. This translates into CASSLSGVYEKLFF.

The genes are TRBV6-1 and TRBJ1-4; 7 bases align to TRBD1. Germline V lookup: CDR1 MNHNS, CDR2 SASEGT. The J segment lost 0 bases and the V segment lost 3 bases, leaving 7 bases of the junction unmatched. The CDR3 runs 17 residues. The CDR3 DNA follows: TGTGCCAGCAGTGAGAGATCACAGGGGTCAACTAATGAAAAACTGTTTTTT. Encoded protein: CASSERSQGSTNEKLFF.

The rearrangement joins TRBV6-1 to TRBJ2-3; a weak D match, TRBD2 (6 bases). The germline CDR1 and CDR2 sequences are MNHNS and SASEGT. This CDR3 comprises 15 residues. Trimming removed 6 bases at V and 1 base at J, with 14 bases between. The CDR3, as DNA: TGTGCCAGCAGGTTGACTAGTACGGGCACAGATACGCAGTATTTT. This codes for CASRLTSTGTDTQYF.

The genes are TRBV3-1 (or the pseudogene TRBV3-2) and TRBJ2-1; D is perhaps TRBD2 (6 bases). Germline V gene lookup returns CDR1 LGHDT and CDR2 YNNKEL (reference sequence). This CDR3 has 14 residues. Deletions cut 4 bases from V and 7 bases from J, with 14 bases between. The CDR3 coding sequence is TGTGCCAGCAGCCCCATTCTAGCGCGGAATGAGCAGTTCTTC. It yields the protein CASSPILARNEQFF.

The chain is built from TRBV3-1 (or the pseudogene TRBV3-2) and TRBJ1-1; D uncertain. Germline assignment: CDR1 LGHDT and CDR2 YNNKEL (reference sequence). This CDR3 has 14 residues. The ends were cut back, 0 bases at V and 1 base at J, with 6 bases in the middle. The CDR3 reads CASSQEAGNTEAFF. The CDR3 coding sequence is TGTGCCAGCAGCCAAGAAGCTGGGAACACTGAAGCTTTCTTT.

The rearrangement links TRBV18 to TRBJ1-1; 10 positions agree with TRBD1. V dropped 4 bases and J dropped 3; count of bases not matched to a gene: 5. The CDR3 has 15 amino acids. Germline V gene data show CDR1 as KGHSH and CDR2 as LQKENI. DNA for the CDR3: TGTGCCAGCTCACTCGGGACAGGGGTGTACACTGAAGCTTTCTTT. It yields the protein CASSLGTGVYTEAFF.

V usage is TRBV3-1 (or the pseudogene TRBV3-2) and J usage is TRBJ1-4; maybe TRBD1 (5 bases). Germline-derived CDR1 and CDR2 are LGHDT and YNNKEL (reference sequence). The CDR3 runs to 14 residues. Trimming pared 0 bases from V and 8 bases from J, leaving 10 bases between. CDR3 sequence (DNA): TGTGCCAGCAGCCAAGAGGGGGAGGTGGAAAAACTGTTTTTT. It is translated as CASSQEGEVEKLFF.

This clone came up once. This chain joins TRBV16 and TRBJ1-6, with TRBD1 matching over 9 bases. V gave up 4 bases and J gave up 10 bases; unmatched junction bases: 5. This CDR3 spans 14 amino acids. Germline lookup yields CDR1 KGHSY and CDR2 FQNENV. CDR3 coding DNA: TGTGCCAGCAGCCTCCGGGACAGGGACTCACCCCTCCACTTT. Its protein product is CASSLRDRDSPLHF.

The V call is TRBV27, the J call TRBJ1-1; D is perhaps TRBD1 (6 bases). This CDR3 spans 16 amino acids. Germline CDR1 is MNHEY and CDR2 is SMNVEV (reference sequence). V gave up 5 bases and J gave up 0 bases, with 16 bases separating them. CDR3 coding DNA: TGTGCCAGCAGTCCATACAGGGCCGAGATGAACACTGAAGCTTTCTTT. This gives the protein CASSPYRAEMNTEAFF.

Details on this clone: The junction departs from the called germline gene at one end, perhaps through a read error. The chain uses TRBV7-3 and TRBJ2-6; possible D gene TRBD1, 5 bases. This CDR3 has 13 residues. Per germline, CDR1 SGHTA and CDR2 FQGTGA. DNA for the CDR3: TGTGCCAGCAGCCCTAAAGGGGCCAACGTCCTGATTTTC. Its protein product is CASSPKGANVLIF.

This clone was recorded a few times. The genes are TRBV11-2 and TRBJ1-1, with TRBD1 as a possible D gene (5 bases). This CDR3 is 11 amino acids long. Germline V CDR1 and CDR2: SGHAT, FQNNGV. Deletions cut 8 bases from V and 7 bases from J, with 11 bases between. The DNA for the CDR3 is TGTGCCAGCGGGGCCCAAGTTGAAGCTTTCTTT. As protein: CASGAQVEAFF. Full variable domain (missing parts from reference TRBV11-2 and TRBJ1-1): EAGVAQSPRYKIIEKRQSVAFWCNPISGHATLYWYQQILGQGPKLLIQFQNNGVVDDSQLPKDRFSAERLKGVDSTLKIQPAKLEDSAVYLCASGAQVEAFFGQGTRLTVV.

This chain joins TRBV19 and TRBJ2-1; TRBD1 matches 9 bases. V trimming: 6 bases; J trimming: 4 bases; junction bases outside the gene matches: 4. The CDR3 is 14 amino acids. The germline gives CDR1 LNHDA, CDR2 SQIVND (reference sequence). CDR3 protein: CASSLTGGYNEQFF. The CDR3 DNA sequence: TGTGCCAGTAGCCTGACAGGGGGATACAATGAGCAGTTCTTC. The whole variable domain, remainder taken from reference TRBV19 and TRBJ2-1, is DGGITQSPKYLFRKEGQNVTLSCEQNLNHDAMYWYRQDPGQGLRLIYYSQIVNDFQKGDIAEGYSVSREKKESFPLTVTSAQKNPTAFYLCASSLTGGYNEQFFGPGTRLTVL.

V is TRBV7-2 and J is TRBJ1-5, with 8 nucleotides matching TRBD1. The CDR3 has 15 residues. Germline CDR1 SGHTA, CDR2 FQGNSA. Trimming removed 2 bases from V and 3 bases from J; junction bases left unmatched: 3. The CDR3 spells CASSLRGQVNQPQHF. CDR3 DNA: TGTGCCAGCAGCTTACGGGGACAGGTCAATCAGCCCCAGCATTTT.

This clone has only a few counts. The CDR3 coding sequence is TGTGCCAGCAGCCACGGGACAGGGTATAATGAAAAACTGTTTTTT. It codes for CASSHGTGYNEKLFF. The chain joins TRBV5-5 to TRBJ1-4, with TRBD1 matching 9 bases. Germline V CDR1 and CDR2: SGHKS, YYEKEE (reference sequence). The CDR3 has 15 residues. The J segment lost 4 bases and the V segment lost 4 bases, leaving 5 bases of the junction unmatched.

The chain links TRBV7-9 to TRBJ1-5; D is uncertain. The CDR3 runs 14 residues. V was trimmed by 6 bases and J by 5 bases, leaving 14 bases between them. CDR1 and CDR2 from the germline V gene are SEHNR and FQNEAQ (reference sequence). The CDR3 protein is CASRPTGIDQPQHF. The CDR3 DNA reads as TGTGCCAGCAGACCGACCGGGATTGATCAGCCCCAGCATTTT.

V gene TRBV5-4 combines with J gene TRBJ2-3; the match to TRBD2 covers 7 bases. CDR1 is SGHNT and CDR2 is YYREEE in the germline V gene (reference sequence). V shed 4 bases, J shed 4 bases, and the junction held 3 bases outside the gene matches. This CDR3 contains 13 residues. CDR3 nucleotide sequence: TGTGCCAGCAGCAGGGACTACGCAGATACGCAGTATTTT. It encodes CASSRDYADTQYF.

The chain is built from TRBV5-1 and TRBJ2-3, with D possibly TRBD2 on 6 matching bases. This CDR3 spans 16 amino acids. Germline assignment: CDR1 SGHRS and CDR2 YFSETQ. V gave up 0 bases and J gave up 1 base, with 12 bases separating them. Here the CDR3 DNA reads TGCGCCAGCAGCTTGGAGGTGCAGCGGGGCACAGATACGCAGTATTTT. Translated: CASSLEVQRGTDTQYF.

The genes are TRBV19 and TRBJ1-1, with 8 bases fitting TRBD1. Germline V gene data show CDR1 as LNHDA and CDR2 as SQIVND (reference sequence). The CDR3 runs to 16 residues. V lost 4 bases, J lost 1 base, and 8 bases stayed unmatched. Here the CDR3 reads CASSRYGGTGNTEAFF. The CDR3 bases are TGTGCCAGTAGTAGATACGGTGGGACAGGGAACACTGAAGCTTTCTTT.

This sequence joins TRBV7-8 and TRBJ1-6; D perhaps matches TRBD1 (5 bases). CDR3 length: 15 amino acids. CDR1 is SGHVS, CDR2 FQNEAQ, per germline. V was pared by 3 bases and J by 7 bases, with 13 bases between. The CDR3 sequence is CASSLGGNGNSPLHF. CDR3 sequence (DNA): TGTGCCAGCAGCTTGGGGGGAAATGGGAATTCACCCCTCCACTTT.

This chain links TRBV18 with TRBJ2-7; D is undetermined. This CDR3 has 14 amino acids. Trimming removed 0 bases from V and 2 bases from J, with 8 bases in between. CDR1 is KGHSH, CDR2 LQKENI, per germline. CDR3 sequence reads: CASSPPATTYEQYF. CDR3 DNA: TGTGCCAGCTCACCACCCGCAACAACCTACGAGCAGTACTTC. The full variable domain, in which reference TRBV18 and TRBJ2-7 provide the parts outside the CDR3, is NAGVMQNPRHLVRRRGQEARLRCSPMKGHSHVYWYRQLPEEGLKFMVYLQKENIIDESGMPKERFSAEFPKEGPSILRIQQVVRGDSAAYFCASSPPATTYEQYFGPGTRLTVT.

The V call is TRBV18, the J call TRBJ2-7, with D tentatively TRBD1 (6 bases). The V gene's germline CDR1 is KGHSH and CDR2 LQKENI. With 2 bases removed from V and 3 bases from J, the gap between germline ends came to 17 bases. The CDR3 contains 16 residues. The CDR3 is CASSPSAGTNVYEQYF. CDR3 DNA: TGTGCCAGCTCACCATCCGCCGGGACAAACGTCTACGAGCAGTACTTC.

The rearrangement joins TRBV7-9 to TRBJ1-1; the match to TRBD1 covers 7 bases. The germline V gene encodes CDR1 SEHNR and CDR2 FQNEAQ (reference sequence). V was pared by 2 bases and J by 6 bases, with 9 bases of the junction left unmatched. This CDR3 contains 15 residues. The CDR3 loop is CASSLPRGSRAEAFF. CDR3 nucleotides: TGTGCCAGCAGCTTACCCAGGGGGTCACGGGCTGAAGCTTTCTTT.

The chain joins TRBV9 to TRBJ2-1; 9 bases line up with TRBD1. V shed 4 bases and J 3 bases; nucleotides not matched to a gene: 5. Germline CDR1 and CDR2: SGDLS and YYNGEE. This CDR3 is 15 amino acids long. CDR3 bases: TGTGCCAGCAGCCCCCGACAGGGGGACTACAATGAGCAGTTCTTC. Its protein product is CASSPRQGDYNEQFF. Using reference TRBV9 and TRBJ2-1 for the parts outside the CDR3, the full variable domain is DSGVTQTPKHLITATGQRVTLRCSPRSGDLSVYWYQQSLDQGLQFLIQYYNGEERAKGNILERFSAQQFPDLHSELNLSSLELGDSALYFCASSPRQGDYNEQFFGPGTRLTVL.